This T cell receptor beta chain came from a study of regulatory T cells in long-lasting Graves disease (dated by TCRdb to the early 2020s). As for the study more broadly: Patients with newly diagnosed Graves' disease had been on antithyroid drugs for under 3 months. A total of some 33 samples were covered by TCR sequencing, comprising around 13 persistent and 20 or so newly diagnosed Graves' disease patients. The study was conducted in China and was registered as a clinical trial. This study used TCR sequencing and RNA sequencing of peripheral blood to compare persistent Graves' disease patients against newly diagnosed Graves' disease patients.

Sample time point, as interpreted from the label and publication: newly diagnosed GD, antithyroid drugs for less than 3 months. For both TCR sequencing and RNA sequencing, RNA was extracted from PBMCs in TRIzol. The diagnosis of Graves' disease followed American Thyroid Association guidelines. Patients for the study were recruited at an endocrinology department in Xi'an, China. Each patient gave about 10 milliliters of peripheral blood, collected in an EDTA anticoagulant tube. PBMCs were isolated by Ficoll Paque Plus density gradient separation without further T cell sorting. An Agilent 2100 Bioanalyzer and agarose gel were used to check RNA quality, while a NanoDrop 2000 measured RNA concentration. Libraries were made using multiplex PCR. Data came from an Illumina HiSeq 4000. CDR3 regions were amplified by Arm-PCR with iRepertoire HTBI primers to construct TCR beta libraries. PCR products were gel purified before sequencing. The study's processing was this. Across samples, around 62 TRBV and roughly 13 TRBJ segments were identified and used for gene usage analysis of CDR3 amino acid clonotypes. Filtered high-quality paired reads were merged into contigs using COPE and FqMerger. BLAST was used to align contigs to IMGT TRBV, TRBD and TRBJ reference genes, and CDR3 was defined according to IMGT. Any clonotype with a frequency above 0.1% was counted as a highly expanded clone. Shannon entropy was used to measure repertoire diversity, and the Gini coefficient was used to measure V-J evenness. A clonotype was considered public if more than one individual shared it. The public reads were reanalyzed by TCRdb: fastp trimming at Q25, MiXCR alignment, in-frame beta chains only. Each entry is one CDR3 protein sequence, shown with its most common DNA and genes. The V and J calls were not made by the authors but by TCRdb's processing. Recorded for this sample are roughly 320,000 distinct CDR3 sequences; around 17% of them occurred a single time. Of the sample, 30% is held by the ten largest clones.

This clonotype was counted many times. No cognate antigen has been identified for it. No quality values exist for individual bases; no much larger clone is one base distant. CDR1 and CDR2, looked up from the germline V gene, are SNHLY and FYNNEI. Inclusive of the bounding cysteine and phenylalanine, the CDR3 is 16 residues long. Just the 48-base CDR3 DNA is kept, in frame starting at base 1. Ends trimmed: V by 3 bases, J by 7 bases; bases unmatched to a gene: 10. The paper's findings and limits, for the study overall: Only the TCR beta chain was sequenced and analyzed. Peripheral blood alone was examined, since thyroid tissue, which constituted the primary lesion, could not be accessed. Lower TCR Shannon entropy and fewer highly expanded clones were observed in persistent Graves' disease patients than in newly diagnosed patients, which suggested clonal expansion. The small sample size was acknowledged by the authors as a limitation that may reduce accuracy. Preferential use of TRBV28, TRBJ1-2 and TRBJ2-5 was observed in persistent disease, whereas TRBV20-1 and TRBJ2-1 were favored in newly diagnosed disease. More public clonotypes were shared among persistent patients (roughly 3,000) than among newly diagnosed patients (966).

These data also formed part of another study, on T cells in Graves' hyperthyroidism and ophthalmopathy. As noted in the second study: A patient counted as having stable Graves' hyperthyroidism if no progression to ophthalmopathy occurred over 18 months of follow-up. Hyperthyroidism patients were newly diagnosed, with disease duration under 2 months, and aged 18 to 65 years. Any patient with an uncontrolled infection, another autoimmune disease, pregnancy or lactation was excluded. Diagnoses were based on clinical symptoms, serum thyroxine and TRAb, thyroid ultrasound and orbital computed tomography. For the first round of RT-PCR on the TCR CDR3, the HTBI primer set was used together with the Qiagen OneStep RT-PCR kit. Blood samples also contained most of the expanded thyroid clonotypes (frequency above 0.001), which suggests that blood repertoires may reflect thyroid immune responses. In cross-validation, a model built on a 13 V-J signature told ophthalmopathy apart from stable hyperthyroidism with 87.88% sensitivity and roughly 81% specificity, and in testing the same model reached 80%/75%. In validation, the model predicted progression to ophthalmopathy with 65% to 71% sensitivity and over 72% specificity, a median of around six months before onset. A discovery cohort of about 96 patients, about 40 with Graves' ophthalmopathy and 57 with stable Graves' hyperthyroidism, was used to find distinguishing TCR V-J signatures. Whether ophthalmopathy could be predicted prospectively was tested in an independent validation cohort made up of approximately 19 hyperthyroidism patients plus 17 patients who later progressed to ophthalmopathy. For training and testing, the roughly 97 patients in the discovery cohort were randomly divided in a 7:3 ratio. In addition, the study compared T-cell repertoires in thyroid tissue and in blood from about 6 Graves' hyperthyroidism patients. Once sampling was done, hyperthyroidism patients were given methimazole at a starting dose of 30 mg daily, whereas ophthalmopathy patients were given high-dose intravenous methylprednisolone. Libraries were constructed in a second round of multiplex PCR, after which size selection and purification were carried out. The libraries were sequenced on an Illumina HiSeq2000 using paired-end 100 bp reads. SOAPnuke was used to process the raw data, removing reads that contained adapters or uncalled bases, had a mean Phred below 15, or lacked an exact match to the constant primer or identifier. High-quality paired reads were merged with COPE v1.2.5, and unique nucleotide sequences were defined as clonotypes. MiTCR v1.1 was used to align clonotypes to the IMGT TRBV, TRBD and TRBJ reference segments. Analysis was restricted to V-J combinations with a frequency above 0.0001, which covered about 99% of repertoires. The TCS score was defined as the ratio of F50 (clonal expansion) to E x V (chaos), calculated using BLOSUM62-based TCRdist between CDR3 peptides within each V-J. Welch's t-statistics and random forest reduced 500 to 550 V-J features to some 14, which were used in a naive Bayes classifier (R e1071). Sample size was not statistically predetermined, and investigators were not blinded to group allocation. TCR Vbeta CDR3 sequencing of 130 to 150 peripheral blood samples (around 45 ophthalmopathy, 75 or so hyperthyroidism and roughly 17 progressor patients) is reported in the paper.

The material sequenced was peripheral blood mononuclear cells (PBMCs), taken at new diagnosis, from a patient treated with antithyroid drugs. This receptor was obtained from a middle-aged man with Graves disease. Donor details come from another sample of the same person, matched by shared clones. The rearrangement combines TRBV2 with TRBJ2-1; 9 nucleotides in the junction match TRBD2. The nucleotides read TGTGCCAGCAGTGACTGGCGGGGGGGCCAGTGGAATGAGCAGTTCTTC. Translation gives CASSDWRGGQWNEQFF. With the portions outside the CDR3 filled from the reference TRBV2 and TRBJ2-1 genes, the complete variable region becomes EPEVTQTPSHQVTQMGQEVILRCVPISNHLYFYWYRQILGQKVEFLVSFYNNEISEKSEIFDDQFSVERPDGSNFTLKIRSTKLEDSAMYFCASSDWRGGQWNEQFFGPGTRLTVL.